The source of this TCR beta chain is a study of T cell responses to AZD1222 COVID-19 vaccine. General study results and limits: Donors were chiefly white British, with a greater number of females, and clonal diversity was perhaps underestimated. Spike-specific TCR depth and breadth grew after two AZD1222 doses. With dominance at 160-218 and 743-854, vaccine-associated CD4 TCRs spanned spike. Nearly half of unique spike-specific TCRs reportedly avoided B.1.351 and B.1.1.7 mutated regions.

Remarks on this clone: Its matching antigen is unknown.

Libraries were prepared by immunoSEQ multiplex PCR; TCRdb keeps only in-frame clonotypes and omits some of them. Seen here are about 150,000 clones, about 90% observed once, and the top ten hold roughly a tenth. Germline V gene data show CDR1 as KGHDR and CDR2 as SFDVKD. The CDR3 runs 13 residues. With 3 bases clipped from V and 13 bases from J, the junction kept 6 bases outside the gene matches. This sequence originates from an adult who received the AZD1222 COVID-19 vaccine. The input for sequencing was peripheral blood, taken 28 days after the second AZD1222 dose. The chain recombines TRBV24-1 with TRBJ2-4, with 9 bases fitting TRBD1. CDR3 region: CATSDRTGEGQYF. The DNA for the CDR3 is TGTGCCACCAGTGATCGGACAGGGGAAGGACAGTACTTC.